This T cell receptor beta chain was identified in a study of blood T cell repertoires in COVID-19. Study summary: There were acute and convalescent COVID-19 samples, and they came from the United States, Italy and Spain.

Assay used: immunoSEQ multiplex PCR; TCRdb lists only in-frame clones, some missing. Of tens of thousands of clones detected, roughly four fifths appear once; the ten largest clones hold 20% to 25%. The TCR was taken from a man aged 70 or older with acute or convalescent COVID-19. Sequences were obtained from peripheral blood.

CDR3 in amino acids: CASSSPVAGEAKNIQYF. For the CDR3, the DNA is TGTGCCAGCAGTTCTCCTGTAGCGGGAGAGGCCAAAAACATTCAGTACTTC. The V call is TRBV28, the J call TRBJ2-4; TRBD2 aligns across 9 bases. Looked up from germline, CDR1 is MDHEN and CDR2 is SYDVKM. The CDR3 runs 17 residues. V was pared by 4 bases and J by 1 base, with 8 bases of the junction left unmatched.